A single T cell receptor beta chain is shown here with its context. Antigen unknown. This record comes from a study of T cells in women clearing cervical HPV infection. The overall study: For cases, blood was sampled a median around 140 days after lesion detection, interquartile range roughly 90 to 230 days. Study results and limitations: Repertoire richness, not evenness, was significantly elevated in CIN3+ cases versus controls. Richness plus V gene abundances separated cases from controls with AUC roughly 0.88.

Average input was approximately 1,200 ng genomic DNA for immunoSEQ TCR beta CDR3 amplification. Profiling relied on immunoSEQ multiplex PCR, and the TCRdb table lists in-frame clones only, not all of them. Its table lists 23,000 or so clones. Sequencing was done on a sample of blood buffy coat. The receptor was derived from a woman between 18 and 69 years old with a cervical HPV16 infection that either progressed to CIN3+ or cleared (not recorded which).

Here the CDR3 reads CASSLNTGELFF. The covered CDR3 bases are TGCGCCAGCAGCCTGAACACCGGGGAG. The genes are TRBV5-1 and TRBJ2-2; D is unclear. The read comes to an end 3 residues before the CDR3 does, leaving the germline J gene to fill in the end. Trimming left V 4 bases short and J 1 base short, with 2 bases between. Germline V gene sequence: CDR1 SGHRS, CDR2 YFSETQ. CDR3 length: 12 residues.